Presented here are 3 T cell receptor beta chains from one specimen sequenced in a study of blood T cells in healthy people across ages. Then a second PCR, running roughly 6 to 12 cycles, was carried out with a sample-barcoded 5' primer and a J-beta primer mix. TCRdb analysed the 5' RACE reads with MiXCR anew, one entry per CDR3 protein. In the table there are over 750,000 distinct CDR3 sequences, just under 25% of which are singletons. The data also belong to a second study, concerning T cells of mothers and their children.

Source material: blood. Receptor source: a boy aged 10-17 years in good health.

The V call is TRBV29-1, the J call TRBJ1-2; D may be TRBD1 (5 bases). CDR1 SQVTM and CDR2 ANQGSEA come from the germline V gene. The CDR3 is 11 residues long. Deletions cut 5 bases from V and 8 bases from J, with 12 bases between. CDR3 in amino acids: CSVPLGGGYTF. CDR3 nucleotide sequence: TGCAGCGTTCCTTTGGGGGGAGGCTACACCTTC.

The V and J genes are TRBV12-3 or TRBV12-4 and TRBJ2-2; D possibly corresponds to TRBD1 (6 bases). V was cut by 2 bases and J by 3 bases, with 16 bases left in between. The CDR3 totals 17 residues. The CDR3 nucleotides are TGTGCCAGCAGTTTATTTTGGGGGCAGGGTGACACCGGGGAGCTGTTTTTT. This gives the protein CASSLFWGQGDTGELFF.

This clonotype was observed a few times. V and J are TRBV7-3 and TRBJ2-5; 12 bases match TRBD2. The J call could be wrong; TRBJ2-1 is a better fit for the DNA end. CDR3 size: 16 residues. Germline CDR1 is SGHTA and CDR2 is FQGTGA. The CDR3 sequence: CASSPGLAGGRNEQFF. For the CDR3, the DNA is TGTGCCAGCAGCCCCGGCCTAGCGGGAGGGCGCAATGAGCAGTTCTTC.